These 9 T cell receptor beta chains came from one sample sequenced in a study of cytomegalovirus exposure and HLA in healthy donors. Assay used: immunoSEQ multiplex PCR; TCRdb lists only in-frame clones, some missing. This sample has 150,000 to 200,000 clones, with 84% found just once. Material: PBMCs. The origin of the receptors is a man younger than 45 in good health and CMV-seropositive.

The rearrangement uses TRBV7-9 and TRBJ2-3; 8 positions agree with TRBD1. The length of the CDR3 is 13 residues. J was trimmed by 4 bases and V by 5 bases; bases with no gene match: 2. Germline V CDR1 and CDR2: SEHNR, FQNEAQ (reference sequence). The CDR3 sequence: CASSTGGPDTQYF. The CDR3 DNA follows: TGTGCCAGCAGCACAGGGGGTCCAGATACGCAGTATTTT.

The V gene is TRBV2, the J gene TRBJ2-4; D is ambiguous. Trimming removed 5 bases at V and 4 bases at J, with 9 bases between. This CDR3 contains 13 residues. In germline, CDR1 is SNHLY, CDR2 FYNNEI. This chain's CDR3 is CASSRSDKNIQYF. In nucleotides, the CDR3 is TGTGCCAGCAGTCGGAGCGATAAAAACATTCAGTACTTC.

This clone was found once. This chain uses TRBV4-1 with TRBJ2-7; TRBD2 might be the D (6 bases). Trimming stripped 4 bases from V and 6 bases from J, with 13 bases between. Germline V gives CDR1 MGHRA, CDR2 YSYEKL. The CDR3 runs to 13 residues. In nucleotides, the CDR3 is TGCGCCAGCAGCCCGGAGGGCCTCGGCGAGCAGTACTTC. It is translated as CASSPEGLGEQYF.

CDR3 nucleotide sequence: TGTGCCAGCAGAGACGACAGGGGTAGCTCCTACGAGCAGTACTTC. This encodes CASRDDRGSSYEQYF. This sequence joins TRBV5-8 and TRBJ2-7; 8 bases are a match to TRBD1. With V trimmed by 5 bases and J by 0 bases, 7 bases remained unmatched. This CDR3 has 15 residues. Germline loops: CDR1 SGHTS, CDR2 YDEGEE.

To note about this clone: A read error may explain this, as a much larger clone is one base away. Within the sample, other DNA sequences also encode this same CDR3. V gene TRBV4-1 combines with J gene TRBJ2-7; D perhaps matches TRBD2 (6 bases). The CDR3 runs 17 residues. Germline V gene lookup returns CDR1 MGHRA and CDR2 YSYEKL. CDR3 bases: TGCGCCAGCAGTCAAGCTCAGAGGTTTAGCGGCTCCTACGAGCAGTACTTC. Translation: CASSQAQRFSGSYEQYF.

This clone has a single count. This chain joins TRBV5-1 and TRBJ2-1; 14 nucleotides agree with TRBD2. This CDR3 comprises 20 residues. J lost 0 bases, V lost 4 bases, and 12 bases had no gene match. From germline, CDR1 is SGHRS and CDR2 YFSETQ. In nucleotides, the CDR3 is TGCGCCAGCAGCACAAGCCCGGGACTAGCGGGAGTGGCCTCCTACAATGAGCAGTTCTTC. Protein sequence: CASSTSPGLAGVASYNEQFF.

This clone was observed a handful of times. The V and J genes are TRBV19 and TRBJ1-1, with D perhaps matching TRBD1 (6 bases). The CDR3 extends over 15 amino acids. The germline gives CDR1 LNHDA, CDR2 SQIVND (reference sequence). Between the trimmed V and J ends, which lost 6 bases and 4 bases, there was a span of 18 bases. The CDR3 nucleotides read TGTGCCAGTAGCGCTGGGAACAGGGAGTTCACTGAAGCTTTCTTT. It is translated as CASSAGNREFTEAFF.

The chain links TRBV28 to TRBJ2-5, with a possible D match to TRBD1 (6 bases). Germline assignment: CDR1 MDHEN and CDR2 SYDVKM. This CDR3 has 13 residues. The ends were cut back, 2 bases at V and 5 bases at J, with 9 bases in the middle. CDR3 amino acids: CASSLARGETQYF. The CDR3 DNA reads TGTGCCAGCAGTTTAGCGAGGGGGGAGACCCAGTACTTC.

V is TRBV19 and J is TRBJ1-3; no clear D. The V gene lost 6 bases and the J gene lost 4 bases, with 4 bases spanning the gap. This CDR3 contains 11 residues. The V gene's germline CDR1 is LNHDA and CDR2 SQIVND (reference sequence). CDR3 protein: CASRSGNTIYF. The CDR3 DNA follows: TGTGCCAGTAGGAGCGGAAACACCATATATTTT.